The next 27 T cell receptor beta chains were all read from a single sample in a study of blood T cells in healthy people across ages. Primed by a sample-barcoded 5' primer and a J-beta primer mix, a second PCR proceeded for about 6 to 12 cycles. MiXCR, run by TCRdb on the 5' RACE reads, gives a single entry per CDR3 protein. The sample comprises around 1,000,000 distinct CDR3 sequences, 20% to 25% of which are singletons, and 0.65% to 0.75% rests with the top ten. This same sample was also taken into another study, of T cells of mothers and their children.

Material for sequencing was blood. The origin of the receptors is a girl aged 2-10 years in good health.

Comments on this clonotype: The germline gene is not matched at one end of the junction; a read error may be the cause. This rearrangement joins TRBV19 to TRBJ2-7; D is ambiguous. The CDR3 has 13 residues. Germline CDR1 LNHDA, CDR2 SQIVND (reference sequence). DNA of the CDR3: TGTGCCGGTAGTCCCAGTTTGACCTACGAGCAGTACTTC. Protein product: CAGSPSLTYEQYF.

The CDR3 DNA reads as TGTGCCAGCAGCAAAGACAGGGGCTATGGCTACACCTTC. It codes for CASSKDRGYGYTF. The chain is built from TRBV21-1 and TRBJ1-2; the D call of TRBD1 is as the table states it, not checked on the DNA. TRBV21-1 is designated a pseudogene. The CDR3 spans 13 residues.

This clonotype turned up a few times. CDR3 nucleotides: TGTGCCAGCAGCTTAAGGTCTTTACTCCCGTACGAGCAGTACTTC. Translated, it gives CASSLRSLLPYEQYF. The chain combines TRBV11-1 with TRBJ2-7, with D unresolved. CDR1 and CDR2 from the germline V gene are SGHAT and FQDESV (reference sequence). This CDR3 has 15 residues. V was shortened by 2 bases and J by 4 bases, with 15 bases between the two germline ends.

CDR3 region: CASSLSTGQSFYGYTF. The CDR3 DNA sequence: TGTGCCAGCAGCTTATCCACCGGACAGTCTTTCTATGGCTACACCTTC. The chain recombines TRBV7-9 with TRBJ1-2; tentatively, D is TRBD1 (6 bases). V lost 2 bases, J lost 4 bases, and 17 bases lay in between. Germline values: CDR1 SEHNR, CDR2 FQNEAQ (reference sequence). The CDR3 is 16 residues long. The whole variable domain, remainder taken from reference TRBV7-9 and TRBJ1-2, is DTGVSQNPRHKITKRGQNVTFRCDPISEHNRLYWYRQTLGQGPEFLTYFQNEAQLEKSRLLSDRFSAERPKGSFSTLEIQRTEQGDSAMYLCASSLSTGQSFYGYTFGSGTRLTVV.

Here the CDR3 reads CASSAGREGTEAFF. The CDR3 DNA is TGTGCCAGCAGTGCCGGGAGGGAGGGCACTGAAGCTTTCTTT. This chain joins TRBV6-5 and TRBJ1-1; D call uncertain. Germline V gene sequence: CDR1 MNHEY, CDR2 SVGAGI. CDR3 length equals 14 residues. Trimming pared 5 bases from V and 4 bases from J, leaving 14 bases between.

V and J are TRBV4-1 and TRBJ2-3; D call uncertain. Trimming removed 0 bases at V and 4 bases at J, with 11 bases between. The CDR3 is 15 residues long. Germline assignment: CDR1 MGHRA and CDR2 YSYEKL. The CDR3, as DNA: TGCGCCAGCAGCCAAGACGCAGCGTCGGCAGATACGCAGTATTTT. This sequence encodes CASSQDAASADTQYF.

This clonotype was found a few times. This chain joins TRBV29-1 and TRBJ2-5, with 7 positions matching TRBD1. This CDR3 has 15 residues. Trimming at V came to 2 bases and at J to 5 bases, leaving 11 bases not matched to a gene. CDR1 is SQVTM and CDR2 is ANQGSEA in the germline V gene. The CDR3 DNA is TGCAGCGTTGAAAATTTCGGACAGGACGCGGAGACCCAGTACTTC. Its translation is CSVENFGQDAETQYF.

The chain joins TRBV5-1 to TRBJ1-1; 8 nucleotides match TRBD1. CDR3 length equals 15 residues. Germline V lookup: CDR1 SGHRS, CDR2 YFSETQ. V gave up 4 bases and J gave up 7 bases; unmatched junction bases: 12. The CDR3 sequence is CASSLRPGGFDEAFF. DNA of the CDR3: TGCGCCAGCAGCCTTAGGCCAGGGGGCTTCGATGAAGCTTTCTTT. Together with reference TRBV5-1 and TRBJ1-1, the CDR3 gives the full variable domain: KAGVTQTPRYLIKTRGQQVTLSCSPISGHRSVSWYQQTPGQGLQFLFEYFSETQRNKGNFPGRFSGRQFSNSRSEMNVSTLELGDSALYLCASSLRPGGFDEAFFGQGTRLTVV.

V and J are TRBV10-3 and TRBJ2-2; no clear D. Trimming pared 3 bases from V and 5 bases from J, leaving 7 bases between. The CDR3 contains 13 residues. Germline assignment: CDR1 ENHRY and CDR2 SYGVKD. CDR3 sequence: CAISDQGTGELFF. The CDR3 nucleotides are TGTGCCATCAGTGATCAAGGGACCGGGGAGCTGTTTTTT.

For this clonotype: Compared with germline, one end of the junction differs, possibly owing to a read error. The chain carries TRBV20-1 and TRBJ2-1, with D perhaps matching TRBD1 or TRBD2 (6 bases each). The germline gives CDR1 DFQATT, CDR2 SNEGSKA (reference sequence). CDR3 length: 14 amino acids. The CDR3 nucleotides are TGCAGTGCTTTACGAGGGGGGCCCTATAATGAGCAGTTCTTC. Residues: CSALRGGPYNEQFF.

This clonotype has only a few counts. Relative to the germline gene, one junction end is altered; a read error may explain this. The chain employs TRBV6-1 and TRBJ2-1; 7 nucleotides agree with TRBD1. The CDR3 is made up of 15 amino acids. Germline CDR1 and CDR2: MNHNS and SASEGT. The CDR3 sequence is CASSVGQSSYNKQFF. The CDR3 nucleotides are TGTGCCAGCAGTGTGGGACAGAGCTCCTACAATAAGCAGTTCTTC.

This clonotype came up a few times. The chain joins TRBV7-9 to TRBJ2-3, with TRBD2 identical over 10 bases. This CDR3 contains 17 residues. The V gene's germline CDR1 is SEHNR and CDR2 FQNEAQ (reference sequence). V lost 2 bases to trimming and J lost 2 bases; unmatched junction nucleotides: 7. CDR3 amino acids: CASSLRSSGRYTDTQYF. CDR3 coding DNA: TGTGCCAGCAGCTTAAGGTCTAGCGGGAGATACACAGATACGCAGTATTTT.

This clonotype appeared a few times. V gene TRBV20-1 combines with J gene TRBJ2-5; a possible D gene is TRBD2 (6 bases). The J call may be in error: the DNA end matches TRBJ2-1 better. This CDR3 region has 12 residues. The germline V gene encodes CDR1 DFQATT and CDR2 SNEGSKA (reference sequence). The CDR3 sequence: CSAMTRINEQFF. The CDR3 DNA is TGCAGTGCAATGACTAGAATCAATGAGCAGTTCTTC.

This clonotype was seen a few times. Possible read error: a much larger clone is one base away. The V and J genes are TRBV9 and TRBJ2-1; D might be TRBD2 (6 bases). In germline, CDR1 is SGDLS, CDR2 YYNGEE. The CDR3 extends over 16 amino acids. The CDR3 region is CASSVDDGSGVNEQLF. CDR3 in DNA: TGTGCCAGCAGCGTAGACGACGGGAGTGGGGTCAATGAGCAGCTCTTC.

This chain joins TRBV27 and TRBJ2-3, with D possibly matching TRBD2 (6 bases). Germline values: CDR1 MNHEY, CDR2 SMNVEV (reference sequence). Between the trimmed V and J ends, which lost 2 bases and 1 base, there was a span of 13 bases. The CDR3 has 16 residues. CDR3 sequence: CASSLILARGTDTQYF. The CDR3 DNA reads TGTGCCAGCAGTTTAATCCTAGCGCGAGGCACAGATACGCAGTATTTT.

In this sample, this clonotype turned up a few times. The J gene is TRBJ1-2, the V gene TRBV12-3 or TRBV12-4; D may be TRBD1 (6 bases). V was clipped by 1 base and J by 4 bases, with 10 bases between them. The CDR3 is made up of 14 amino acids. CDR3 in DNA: TGTGCCAGCAGTTTAGGGACAGATTTCTATGGCTACACCTTC. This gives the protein CASSLGTDFYGYTF.

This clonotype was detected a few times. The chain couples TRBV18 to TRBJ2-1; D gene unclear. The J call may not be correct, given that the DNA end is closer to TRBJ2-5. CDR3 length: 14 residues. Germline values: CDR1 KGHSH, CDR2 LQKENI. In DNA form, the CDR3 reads TGTGCCAGCTCACCAGTCTATGGGGAAGAGACCCAGTACTTC. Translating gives CASSPVYGEETQYF.

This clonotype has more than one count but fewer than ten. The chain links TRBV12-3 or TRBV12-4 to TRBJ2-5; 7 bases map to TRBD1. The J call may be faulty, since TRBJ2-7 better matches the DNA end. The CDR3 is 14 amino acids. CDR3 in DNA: TGTGCCAGCAGTTTCTTTCAGGGGGCCTACGAGCAGTACTTC. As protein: CASSFFQGAYEQYF.

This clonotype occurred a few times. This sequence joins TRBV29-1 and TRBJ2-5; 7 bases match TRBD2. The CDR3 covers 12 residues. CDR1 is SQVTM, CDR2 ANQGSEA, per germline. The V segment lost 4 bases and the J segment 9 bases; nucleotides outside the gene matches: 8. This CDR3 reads CSVVREGWSQYF. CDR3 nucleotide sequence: TGCAGCGTTGTGAGGGAGGGTTGGTCCCAGTACTTC.

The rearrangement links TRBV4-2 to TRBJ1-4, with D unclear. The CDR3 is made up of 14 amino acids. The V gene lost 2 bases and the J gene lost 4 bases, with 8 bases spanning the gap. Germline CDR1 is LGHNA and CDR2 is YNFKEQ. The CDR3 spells CASSQFGNNEKLFF. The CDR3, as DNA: TGTGCCAGCAGCCAATTCGGTAATAATGAAAAACTGTTTTTT.

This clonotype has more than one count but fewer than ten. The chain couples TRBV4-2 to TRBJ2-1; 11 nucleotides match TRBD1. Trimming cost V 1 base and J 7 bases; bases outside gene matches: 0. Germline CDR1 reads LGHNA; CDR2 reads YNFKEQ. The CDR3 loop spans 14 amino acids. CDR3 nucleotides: TGTGCCAGCAGCCAAGGGGACAGGGGGAATGAGCAGTTCTTC. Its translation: CASSQGDRGNEQFF.

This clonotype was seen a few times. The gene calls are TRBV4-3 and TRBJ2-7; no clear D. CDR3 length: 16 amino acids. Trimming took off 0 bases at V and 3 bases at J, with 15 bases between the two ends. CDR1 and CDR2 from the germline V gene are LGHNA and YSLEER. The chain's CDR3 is CASSQEFLGGRYEQYF. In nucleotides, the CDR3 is TGCGCCAGCAGCCAAGAGTTTCTTGGCGGCCGCTACGAGCAGTACTTC.

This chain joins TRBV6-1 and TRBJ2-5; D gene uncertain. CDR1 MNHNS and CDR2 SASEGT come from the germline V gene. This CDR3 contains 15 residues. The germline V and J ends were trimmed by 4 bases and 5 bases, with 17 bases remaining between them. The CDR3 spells CASSVWRLLGETQYF. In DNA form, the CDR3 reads TGTGCCAGCAGTGTTTGGCGTCTACTTGGGGAGACCCAGTACTTC.

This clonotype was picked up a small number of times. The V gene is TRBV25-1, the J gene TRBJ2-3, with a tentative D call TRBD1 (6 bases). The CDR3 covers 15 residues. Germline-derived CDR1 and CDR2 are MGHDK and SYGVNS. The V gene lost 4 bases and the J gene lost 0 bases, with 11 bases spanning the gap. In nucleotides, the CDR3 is TGTGCCAGCAGTGTTTTGGGGACAAGCACAGATACGCAGTATTTT. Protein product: CASSVLGTSTDTQYF.

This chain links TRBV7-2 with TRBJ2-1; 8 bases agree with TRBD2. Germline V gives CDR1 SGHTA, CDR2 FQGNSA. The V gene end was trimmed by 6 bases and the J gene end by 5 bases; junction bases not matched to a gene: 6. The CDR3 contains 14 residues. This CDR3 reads CASRVGGGHNEQFF. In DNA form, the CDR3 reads TGTGCCAGCAGAGTCGGGGGGGGGCACAATGAGCAGTTCTTC. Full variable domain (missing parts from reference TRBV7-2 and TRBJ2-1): GAGVSQSPSNKVTEKGKDVELRCDPISGHTALYWYRQSLGQGLEFLIYFQGNSAPDKSGLPSDRFSAERTGGSVSTLTIQRTQQEDSAVYLCASRVGGGHNEQFFGPGTRLTVL.

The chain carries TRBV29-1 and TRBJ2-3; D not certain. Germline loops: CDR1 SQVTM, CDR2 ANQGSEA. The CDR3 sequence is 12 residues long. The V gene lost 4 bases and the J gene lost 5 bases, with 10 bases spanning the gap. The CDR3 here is CSVGRSGDTQYF. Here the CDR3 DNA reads TGCAGCGTTGGACGGTCCGGAGATACGCAGTATTTT.

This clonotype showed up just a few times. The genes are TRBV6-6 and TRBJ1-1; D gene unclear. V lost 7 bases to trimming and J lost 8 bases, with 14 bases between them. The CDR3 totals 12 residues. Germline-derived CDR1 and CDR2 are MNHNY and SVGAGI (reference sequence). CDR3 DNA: TGTGCCAGCAACAAAGGGTCCGGGGAAGCTTTCTTT. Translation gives CASNKGSGEAFF.